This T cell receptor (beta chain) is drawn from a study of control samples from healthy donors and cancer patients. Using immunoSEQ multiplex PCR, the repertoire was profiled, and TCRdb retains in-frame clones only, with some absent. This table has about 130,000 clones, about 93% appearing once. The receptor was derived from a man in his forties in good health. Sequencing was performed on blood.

DNA for the CDR3: TGTGCCAGCAAGGGGTCCGCGAAAAAACTGTTTTTT. Translation gives CASKGSAKKLFF. The genes are TRBV28 and TRBJ1-4; D may be TRBD1 (5 bases). This CDR3 spans 12 amino acids. The germline CDR1 and CDR2 sequences are MDHEN and SYDVKM. Trimming removed 7 bases from V and 9 bases from J, with 12 bases in between.